One sample yielded the 3 T cell receptor beta chains listed below, sequenced in a study of T cell responses to AZD1222 COVID-19 vaccine (dated by TCRdb to the early 2020s). Libraries were made using the immunoSEQ multiplex PCR assay. TCRdb's version of the immuneACCESS table is confined to in-frame rearrangements and falls short of the full clone set. An unresolved V gene accounts for under half of the shortfall where checked; the remainder is of unknown origin. In this sample the table shows about 150,000 clones, about 88% of which occur a single time. The top ten clonotypes cover 15% to 20% of the sample. The time point label for this specimen denotes: baseline before first vaccination. The starting material was peripheral blood, obtained on day 0 of AZD1222 vaccination. The receptors shown here come from an adult in good health.

The J gene is TRBJ1-2, the V gene TRBV5-1; TRBD1 might be the D (6 bases). CDR1 and CDR2 from the germline V gene are SGHRS and YFSETQ. CDR3 length: 16 residues. V lost 5 bases, J lost 0 bases, and 17 bases lay in between. The CDR3 protein is CASRLRTDSANYGYTF. CDR3 DNA sequence: TGCGCCAGCAGGCTGAGGACAGACTCAGCTAACTATGGCTACACCTTC. The full variable domain, in which reference TRBV5-1 and TRBJ1-2 provide the parts outside the CDR3, is KAGVTQTPRYLIKTRGQQVTLSCSPISGHRSVSWYQQTPGQGLQFLFEYFSETQRNKGNFPGRFSGRQFSNSRSEMNVSTLELGDSALYLCASRLRTDSANYGYTFGSGTRLTVV.

In this sample, this clone turned up once. The chain employs TRBV28 and TRBJ1-2, with unresolved D. CDR3 length: 12 amino acids. From germline, CDR1 is MDHEN and CDR2 SYDVKM. V was cut by 5 bases and J by 3 bases, with 7 bases left in between. The CDR3 is CASSTPDYGYTF. The CDR3 region has the DNA TGTGCCAGCAGTACCCCGGACTATGGCTACACCTTC.

The chain links TRBV30 to TRBJ1-6; D is possibly TRBD1 (6 bases). The CDR3 runs 13 residues. V was clipped by 1 base and J by 10 bases, with 11 bases between them. Germline V gene sequence: CDR1 GTSNPN, CDR2 SVGIG (reference sequence). CDR3 in DNA: TGTGCCTGGAGTGCTACAGGGAGGTCACCCCTCCACTTT. Translation gives CAWSATGRSPLHF.